This TCR beta chain was captured by sequencing in a study of T cell responses to AZD1222 COVID-19 vaccine. About the study: It was second doses at about 4 or about 12 weeks that were pooled.

Repertoires were generated with immunoSEQ multiplex PCR, while TCRdb's copy carries only in-frame clones and drops some. The sample shows under 150,000 clones, approximately 88% of them seen only once. Broader study findings: Without day 14 samples, only post-peak T cell repertoires were studied. CD4 TCRs covered the whole spike, strongest at regions 160-218 and 743-854. Baseline seropositives among AZD1222 recipients totaled only six or seven.

CDR1 is GTSNPN and CDR2 is SVGIG in the germline V gene (reference sequence). CDR3 size: 13 residues. Trimming took off 0 bases at V and 8 bases at J, with 8 bases between the two ends. Remarks on this clone: Its antigen is currently unknown. The identical CDR3 is also encoded by other nucleotide sequences in the sample.

This TCR was sampled from an adult in good health. The chain combines TRBV30 with TRBJ1-6, with D hard to call. The sample in question was peripheral blood, obtained on day 0 of AZD1222 vaccination. In DNA, the CDR3 is TGTGCCTGGAGTGTGAGAGGAGATTCACCCCTCCACTTT. It encodes CAWSVRGDSPLHF.